The TCR beta chain described here comes from a study of T cells in Graves' hyperthyroidism and ophthalmopathy. Study observations and caveats: Ophthalmopathy was identified by the model a median 6.5 months ahead of onset. Within blood appeared most thyroid clonotypes that had expanded above 0.001.

Template material for amplifying TCR beta CDR3 regions consisted of RNA transcripts. Carried out on the TCR CDR3, a first-round RT-PCR used the HTBI primer set. TCRdb re-analysed the multiplex PCR reads in MiXCR, keeping a single row per CDR3 protein. The repertoire has 700,000 to 850,000 distinct CDR3 sequences, roughly 32% of them found once; the top ten carry 31%. Trimming took 7 bases from V and 0 from J; bases not matched to a gene: 8. The CDR3 extends over 15 amino acids. The germline V gene has CDR1 MNHEY and CDR2 SVGAGI. Comments on this clonotype: The antigen is not known.

The TCR comes from a woman in her forties with Graves' hyperthyroidism. Sequencing input: blood. The rearrangement uses TRBV6-5 and TRBJ1-1, with 7 bases lining up with TRBD1. The CDR3 DNA is TGTGCCAGCAAGAGACAGGGTGACATGAACACTGAAGCTTTCTTT. This sequence encodes CASKRQGDMNTEAFF.